This TCR beta chain derives from a study of monozygotic twins with inflammatory bowel disease. Per germline, CDR1 SGHRS and CDR2 YFSETQ. CDR3 length: 16 residues. TCRdb reprocessed the 5' RACE reads, keeping one entry per CDR3 protein, no DNA. This sample's table reports 300,000 to 450,000 distinct CDR3 sequences. The source of this sequence is a human donor with ulcerative colitis or Crohn's disease, or a healthy co-twin of an affected twin (not recorded which). The rearrangement joins TRBV5-1 to TRBJ2-3; the D gene TCRdb calls, TRBD2, cannot be checked with no DNA. Sequenced material: blood. This CDR3 reads CASTTGTSKFADTQYF.